This T cell receptor (beta chain) comes out of a study of Ad26.COV2.S vaccination and SARS-CoV-2 variants. Overall study results and limits: People given the vaccine had a wider spike-specific TCR breadth than placebo recipients did. Analytic work on TCR breadth and depth might have understated the full extent of total T cell responses.

Method: immunoSEQ multiplex PCR; TCRdb's copy keeps in-frame clones and lacks some. The table records about 470,000 clones, roughly 88% of them present only once. The treatment denotes: some 19 received Ad26.COV2.S at low or high dose, single or two shots; 5 received placebo; per-sample allocation not given. Sampling occurred on day 63 after the first vaccine or placebo injection. This CDR3 is built from 14 residues. Trimming took 2 bases from V and 9 from J; bases not matched to a gene: 3. Germline V gene sequence: CDR1 SNHLY, CDR2 FYNNEI. Regarding this clone: As yet, its antigen is unknown.

This clonotype was sampled from a person aged 18-60 years who received the Ad26.COV2.S COVID-19 vaccine or a placebo. The sample was peripheral blood, taken in a trial of Ad26.COV2.S vaccine versus placebo. The rearrangement uses TRBV2 and TRBJ1-6, with 8 bases lining up with TRBD1. The CDR3: CASSEYRGGSPLHF. The CDR3 DNA reads as TGTGCCAGCAGTGAATACAGGGGGGGTTCACCCCTCCACTTT.